The sequence of this TCR beta chain was determined in a study of T cell responses to AZD1222 COVID-19 vaccine. General study points: Baseline testing showed seropositivity in only six or seven AZD1222 recipients. Two doses of AZD1222 preceded a rise in Spike-specific TCR breadth and depth.

Trimming stripped 3 bases from V and 5 bases from J, with 19 bases between. Germline lookup yields CDR1 KGHSH and CDR2 LQKENI. There are 16 residues in the CDR3. Method: immunoSEQ multiplex PCR; TCRdb's copy keeps in-frame clones and lacks some. The data show around 130,000 clones, 80% to 90% seen once. Points on this clone: Its antigen is not identified.

The sample consisted of peripheral blood, taken on day 0 of AZD1222 vaccination. The rearrangement joins TRBV18 to TRBJ1-1; D call uncertain. The sequence was obtained from an adult in good health. CDR3 residues: CASSPTRMRDGTEAFF. The CDR3, as DNA: TGTGCCAGCTCACCTACAAGGATGAGGGATGGAACTGAAGCTTTCTTT. Drawing the rest from reference TRBV18 and TRBJ1-1, the complete variable domain is NAGVMQNPRHLVRRRGQEARLRCSPMKGHSHVYWYRQLPEEGLKFMVYLQKENIIDESGMPKERFSAEFPKEGPSILRIQQVVRGDSAAYFCASSPTRMRDGTEAFFGQGTRLTVV.